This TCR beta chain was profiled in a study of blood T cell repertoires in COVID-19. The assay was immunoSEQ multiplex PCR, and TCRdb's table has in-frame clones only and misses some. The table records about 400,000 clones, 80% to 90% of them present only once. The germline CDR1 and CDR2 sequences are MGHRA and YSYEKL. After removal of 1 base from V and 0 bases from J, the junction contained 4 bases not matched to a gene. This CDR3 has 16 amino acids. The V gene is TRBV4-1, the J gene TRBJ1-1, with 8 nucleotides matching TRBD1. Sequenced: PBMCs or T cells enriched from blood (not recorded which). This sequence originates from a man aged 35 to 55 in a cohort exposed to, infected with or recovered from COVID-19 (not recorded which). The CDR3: CASSQGSTGVNTEAFF. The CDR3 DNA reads TGCGCCAGCAGCCAAGGTTCGACAGGGGTGAACACTGAAGCTTTCTTT.